The 5 T cell receptor beta chains below were found in one sample sequenced in a study of blood T cell repertoires in COVID-19 (dated by TCRdb to 2018 to 2021). The protocol used for the library was the immunoSEQ multiplex PCR assay. Held by TCRdb, this immuneACCESS table contains in-frame sequences only and omits some clones. Under half of the omission traces to an unresolved V gene where checked; the cause of the rest is unknown. This sample has some 380,000 clones in its table, and over 75% of those were observed once. The top ten constitute over 2% of the sample. Sequenced sample: PBMCs or T cells enriched from blood (not recorded which). All receptors come from a woman in her 40s with acute COVID-19.

The rearrangement links TRBV18 to TRBJ1-2; 8 positions match TRBD1. After removal of 1 base from V and 4 bases from J, the junction contained 8 bases not matched to a gene. This CDR3 is 16 amino acids long. Germline CDR1 KGHSH, CDR2 LQKENI. Here the CDR3 reads CASSPRATGEGYGYTF. The CDR3 nucleotides read TGTGCCAGCTCACCACGGGCGACAGGGGAGGGCTATGGCTACACCTTC.

This chain joins TRBV2 and TRBJ1-1, with D possibly matching TRBD1 (6 bases). There are 16 residues in the CDR3. Germline loops: CDR1 SNHLY, CDR2 FYNNEI. Trimming pared 6 bases from V and 6 bases from J, leaving 23 bases between. This CDR3 is CASRGPGFTGRAEAFF. The CDR3 bases are TGTGCCAGCAGAGGGCCCGGCTTTACAGGGAGGGCTGAAGCTTTCTTT.

The chain combines TRBV4-1 with TRBJ1-2, with TRBD1 identical over 7 bases. V was pared by 1 base and J by 4 bases, with 6 bases of the junction left unmatched. The germline V gene encodes CDR1 MGHRA and CDR2 YSYEKL. The CDR3 runs 15 residues. DNA for the CDR3: TGCGCCAGCAGCCAAGGGGCAGGGGGGATCTATGGCTACACCTTC. As protein: CASSQGAGGIYGYTF.

This clone was recorded once. The rearrangement joins TRBV5-6 to TRBJ2-3; 7 bases are a match to TRBD2. The length of the CDR3 is 16 residues. The germline V gene encodes CDR1 SGHDT and CDR2 YYEEEE. J was trimmed by 2 bases and V by 1 base; bases with no gene match: 7. The CDR3 sequence is CASSLSLSGVTDTQYF. For the CDR3, the DNA is TGTGCCAGCAGCTTGTCTTTGAGCGGGGTCACAGATACGCAGTATTTT.

The chain recombines TRBV9 with TRBJ1-2; no definite D call. The CDR3 has 13 amino acids. Germline-derived CDR1 and CDR2 are SGDLS and YYNGEE. Trimming pared 3 bases from V and 0 bases from J, leaving 6 bases between. For the CDR3, the DNA is TGTGCCAGCAGCGGGCCCGCTAACTATGGCTACACCTTC. It codes for CASSGPANYGYTF.